Many counts were recorded for the clone carrying this T cell receptor (beta chain). Its target is unknown. This entry comes from a study of identical twins. The study, taken as a whole, reports: Carriage of fewer insertions was seen in abundant cord blood beta clonotypes, whereas memory repertoires showed none.

This CDR3 has 15 residues. Trimming stripped 0 bases from V and 6 bases from J, with 12 bases between. In germline, CDR1 is SGHRS, CDR2 YFSETQ. Template switching added a universal primer site; cDNA carried unique molecular identifiers. TCRdb fed the 5' RACE reads into MiXCR, producing one record per CDR3 protein. The table lists fewer than 800,000 distinct CDR3 sequences, about 7.6% of them singletons. All donors comprised healthy Caucasians. This sample was shared with a second study, whose subject was yellow fever vaccine responses in identical twins.

The V call is TRBV5-1, the J call TRBJ2-2, with a weak D call TRBD1 (5 bases). Source material: PBMCs. The TCR sequence derives from a woman aged 18-35 years in good health. This CDR3 is CASSLEDISPGELFF. CDR3 in DNA: TGCGCCAGCAGCTTGGAGGACATCTCGCCCGGGGAGCTGTTTTTT.